The 28 T cell receptor beta chains presented below share a single source sample, sequenced in a study of T cell changes during pregnancy in multiple sclerosis. Sequencing used immunoSEQ multiplex PCR; TCRdb keeps in-frame clones, though not all of them. The repertoire has some 70,000 clones, roughly 92% of them found once; the top ten carry 3% to 3.5%. Source: CD8+ T cells from peripheral blood mononuclear cells, taken in the third trimester of pregnancy. The receptors come from a female donor in good health, enrolled as a control in a pregnancy study.

The V and J genes are TRBV4-1 and TRBJ1-1; D unresolved. Trimming left V 5 bases short and J 7 bases short, with 14 bases between. The CDR3 is 13 residues long. Germline V gives CDR1 MGHRA, CDR2 YSYEKL. In DNA, the CDR3 is TGCGCCAGCAGCGATCCCGCCGCGTTTGAAGCTTTCTTT. It is translated as CASSDPAAFEAFF.

V gene TRBV6-1 combines with J gene TRBJ2-3; D unclear. Trimming pared 6 bases from V and 5 bases from J, leaving 9 bases between. Germline CDR1 is MNHNS and CDR2 is SASEGT. This CDR3 has 12 residues. The CDR3 nucleotides are TGTGCCAGCAGGGCGACTGGAGATACGCAGTATTTT. Its protein product is CASRATGDTQYF.

The chain carries TRBV4-2 and TRBJ1-1; TRBD1 agrees at 9 bases. There are 17 residues in the CDR3. Germline values: CDR1 LGHNA, CDR2 YNFKEQ. V trimming: 1 base; J trimming: 3 bases; junction bases outside the gene matches: 9. CDR3 loop: CASSQAKTGGKDTEAFF. CDR3 sequence (DNA): TGTGCCAGCAGCCAAGCTAAGACAGGGGGTAAGGACACTGAAGCTTTCTTT.

The chain recombines TRBV6-5 with TRBJ2-2, with no clear D. V was shortened by 7 bases and J by 6 bases, with 15 bases between the two germline ends. The CDR3 length is 14 residues. Germline loops: CDR1 MNHEY, CDR2 SVGAGI. CDR3 loop: CASTPDNGAGELFF. Written as DNA, the CDR3 is TGTGCCAGCACACCCGACAATGGCGCCGGGGAGCTGTTTTTT.

The chain combines TRBV2 with TRBJ2-2; the D gene is possibly TRBD1 (6 bases). Trimming shortened V by 5 bases and J by 6 bases, and 16 bases separated the two germline ends. This CDR3 comprises 15 residues. From germline, CDR1 is SNHLY and CDR2 FYNNEI. CDR3 DNA sequence: TGTGCCAGCAGTTCCACAGGGTTTCGTCCCGGGGAGCTGTTTTTT. Its translation is CASSSTGFRPGELFF.

This clone was seen a single time. The gene calls are TRBV14 and TRBJ1-6; possibly TRBD1 for D (5 bases). V was trimmed by 4 bases and J by 0 bases, leaving 16 bases between them. This CDR3 contains 18 residues. Germline CDR1 is SGHDN and CDR2 is FVKESK. CDR3 loop: CASSLRVSIRSYNSPLHF. The CDR3 DNA follows: TGTGCCAGCAGCCTCAGGGTTTCTATTCGCTCCTATAATTCACCCCTCCACTTT.

The chain is built from TRBV11-2 and TRBJ2-1; 7 bases map to TRBD1. Germline V lookup: CDR1 SGHAT, CDR2 FQNNGV. Losses at the gene ends were 8 bases for V and 4 bases for J; bases not matched to a gene: 14. The CDR3 runs 16 residues. The CDR3 here is CASVRGITDGYNEQFF. CDR3 sequence (DNA): TGTGCCAGCGTCAGGGGGATTACGGATGGATACAATGAGCAGTTCTTC.

The DNA of the CDR3 is TGTGCCAGCAGTGAGTTCTGGGACAGGGGAGGTAGTGAAAAACTGTTTTTT. Residues: CASSEFWDRGGSEKLFF. The V and J genes are TRBV6-1 and TRBJ1-4, with 10 bases fitting TRBD1. Per germline, CDR1 MNHNS and CDR2 SASEGT. This CDR3 contains 17 residues. Germline trimming cut 3 bases from V and 7 bases from J; bases unmatched to any gene: 11.

This CDR3 reads CASSASGTGGTEAFF. As DNA, the CDR3 is TGTGCCAGTAGTGCTAGCGGGACAGGGGGCACTGAAGCTTTCTTT. This chain uses TRBV19 with TRBJ1-1; 11 bases agree with TRBD1. The CDR3 is 15 amino acids. Trimming took 5 bases from V and 4 from J; bases not matched to a gene: 6. Germline CDR1 and CDR2: LNHDA and SQIVND (reference sequence). Variable domain in full (rest from reference TRBV19 and TRBJ1-1): DGGITQSPKYLFRKEGQNVTLSCEQNLNHDAMYWYRQDPGQGLRLIYYSQIVNDFQKGDIAEGYSVSREKKESFPLTVTSAQKNPTAFYLCASSASGTGGTEAFFGQGTRLTVV.

This rearrangement joins TRBV2 to TRBJ2-5, with TRBD2 matching over 9 bases. CDR3 length equals 17 residues. Looked up from germline, CDR1 is SNHLY and CDR2 is FYNNEI. The V segment lost 6 bases and the J segment 1 base; nucleotides outside the gene matches: 12. CDR3 protein: CASSTAIAGEGQETQYF. CDR3 coding DNA: TGTGCCAGCAGCACCGCCATAGCGGGGGAAGGCCAAGAGACCCAGTACTTC.

This clone appeared once. The chain joins TRBV30 to TRBJ1-4; TRBD1 aligns across 9 bases. Per the germline V gene, CDR1 is GTSNPN and CDR2 is SVGIG (reference sequence). With V trimmed by 6 bases and J by 7 bases, 6 bases remained unmatched. The CDR3 runs 13 residues. This chain's CDR3 is CACGQGNGEKLFF. CDR3 nucleotide sequence: TGTGCCTGTGGACAGGGGAATGGTGAAAAACTGTTTTTT.

The chain has TRBV5-1 and TRBJ2-7; 7 bases fit TRBD2. This CDR3 has 14 amino acids. V lost 1 base, J lost 4 bases, and 5 bases stayed unmatched. CDR1 SGHRS and CDR2 YFSETQ come from the germline V gene. The CDR3, as DNA: TGCGCCAGCAGCTTGAGGGGAGGGGTGTACGAGCAGTACTTC. This encodes CASSLRGGVYEQYF.

The CDR3, as DNA: TGTGCCAGCAGCCAAGTTCATCCTGGGGCCAACGTCCTGACTTTC. Amino acid sequence: CASSQVHPGANVLTF. V usage is TRBV14 and J usage is TRBJ2-6, with D uncertain. Trimming took off 1 base at V and 2 bases at J, with 6 bases between the two ends. The germline CDR1 and CDR2 sequences are SGHDN and FVKESK. This CDR3 spans 15 amino acids.

The chain links TRBV2 to TRBJ1-1, with D maybe TRBD1 (5 bases). V was cut by 3 bases and J by 4 bases, with 15 bases left in between. The germline CDR1 and CDR2 sequences are SNHLY and FYNNEI. There are 15 residues in the CDR3. DNA for the CDR3: TGTGCCAGCAGTGAGGGTGCAGGGAGGGGCACTGAAGCTTTCTTT. This codes for CASSEGAGRGTEAFF.

The rearrangement links TRBV7-2 to TRBJ1-1, with 8 bases lining up with TRBD1. Germline-derived CDR1 and CDR2 are SGHTA and FQGNSA. Losses at the gene ends were 3 bases for V and 4 bases for J; bases not matched to a gene: 1. The CDR3 has 13 amino acids. In DNA form, the CDR3 reads TGTGCCAGCAGCTTTACAGGGGGCACTGAAGCTTTCTTT. Protein product: CASSFTGGTEAFF.

This clone was observed a single time. The V gene is TRBV6-5, the J gene TRBJ1-6; 8 nucleotides line up with TRBD1. The V gene end was trimmed by 4 bases and the J gene end by 6 bases; junction bases not matched to a gene: 5. The CDR3 totals 15 residues. Germline-derived CDR1 and CDR2 are MNHEY and SVGAGI. CDR3 nucleotide sequence: TGTGCCAGCAGTTGGCGGACAGGGAGTAATTCACCCCTCCACTTT. Its protein product is CASSWRTGSNSPLHF.

V gene TRBV5-8 combines with J gene TRBJ2-7, with D perhaps matching TRBD2 (6 bases). Germline V gene lookup returns CDR1 SGHTS and CDR2 YDEGEE. The ends were cut back, 0 bases at V and 1 base at J, with 8 bases in the middle. The CDR3 contains 14 residues. CDR3 sequence: CASSLVGGSYEQYF. CDR3 in DNA: TGTGCCAGCAGCTTGGTCGGGGGTTCCTACGAGCAGTACTTC.

The chain uses TRBV7-9 and TRBJ1-5; TRBD1 agrees at 7 bases. The CDR3 contains 16 residues. With 4 bases clipped from V and 0 bases from J, the junction kept 6 bases outside the gene matches. From germline, CDR1 is SEHNR and CDR2 FQNEAQ (reference sequence). The CDR3, as DNA: TGTGCCAGCAGCTCCTCGGACAGGAATAGCAATCAGCCCCAGCATTTT. Translating it yields CASSSSDRNSNQPQHF.

CDR3 nucleotides: TGTGCCAGCAGTCCCGGGACTAGCGGGGGGCAGAATGAGCAGTTCTTC. Its protein is CASSPGTSGGQNEQFF. The J gene is TRBJ2-1, the V gene TRBV27, with 15 positions matching TRBD2. Germline V CDR1 and CDR2: MNHEY, SMNVEV (reference sequence). There are 16 residues in the CDR3. The ends lost 5 bases at V and 7 bases at J; junction bases unmatched: 6.

The chain employs TRBV5-6 and TRBJ2-6; 8 nucleotides line up with TRBD1. This CDR3 contains 16 residues. Looked up from germline, CDR1 is SGHDT and CDR2 is YYEEEE. V was pared by 3 bases and J by 4 bases, with 6 bases of the junction left unmatched. The CDR3 here is CASSYRTGPGANVLTF. The CDR3 coding sequence is TGTGCCAGCAGCTACCGGACAGGGCCAGGGGCCAACGTCCTGACTTTC.

The chain is built from TRBV7-9 and TRBJ1-2; tentatively, D is TRBD1 (6 bases). Trimming removed 4 bases at V and 5 bases at J, with 14 bases between. CDR3 length equals 14 residues. The germline CDR1 and CDR2 sequences are SEHNR and FQNEAQ (reference sequence). The CDR3: CASSSHRVFYGYTF. In DNA form, the CDR3 reads TGTGCCAGCAGCTCACACAGGGTTTTTTATGGCTACACCTTC.

CDR3 loop: CALGCYEQYF. In DNA, the CDR3 is TGTGCCTTGGGCTGCTACGAGCAGTACTTC. This chain links TRBV21-1 with TRBJ2-7; TRBD1 is the table's D call, not checked against the DNA. TRBV21-1 is flagged as a pseudogene. This CDR3 is 10 amino acids long.

The chain couples TRBV29-1 to TRBJ2-3, with D perhaps matching TRBD2 (6 bases). Trimming removed 4 bases from V and 1 base from J, with 15 bases in between. This CDR3 has 15 amino acids. CDR1 and CDR2 (germline): SQVTM, ANQGSEA. CDR3 in DNA: TGCAGCGTTGTTTGGGGGGTTAAACGCACAGATACGCAGTATTTT. This translates into CSVVWGVKRTDTQYF.

This clone occurred once. This rearrangement joins TRBV6-1 to TRBJ1-1, with no clear D. Germline V gives CDR1 MNHNS, CDR2 SASEGT. V was trimmed by 7 bases and J by 4 bases, leaving 19 bases between them. The CDR3 covers 15 residues. This CDR3 is CASTLGNGGLTEAFF. As DNA, the CDR3 is TGTGCCAGCACCTTAGGGAACGGAGGACTCACTGAAGCTTTCTTT.

This clone was counted once. CDR3 protein: CASSVEGDVRKKLFF. DNA of the CDR3: TGTGCCAGCAGCGTAGAAGGGGATGTCAGGAAAAAACTGTTTTTT. The chain is built from TRBV9 and TRBJ1-4; possibly TRBD1 for D (5 bases). Germline V CDR1 and CDR2: SGDLS, YYNGEE. Trimming took 0 bases from V and 9 from J, leaving 15 bases between them. This CDR3 has 15 residues.

The chain links TRBV19 to TRBJ2-1, with TRBD2 identical over 8 bases. The length of the CDR3 is 15 residues. Trimming took 5 bases from V and 2 from J; bases not matched to a gene: 5. Germline CDR1 LNHDA, CDR2 SQIVND (reference sequence). CDR3 bases: TGTGCCAGTAGTCAAGCGGGGGAAGCCTACAATGAGCAGTTCTTC. It is translated as CASSQAGEAYNEQFF.

The chain couples TRBV27 to TRBJ1-4, with TRBD1 matching over 8 bases. J lost 5 bases, V lost 4 bases, and 3 bases had no gene match. Germline CDR1 MNHEY, CDR2 SMNVEV (reference sequence). The CDR3 length is 14 residues. This CDR3 is CASSWTGPNEKLFF. CDR3 nucleotide sequence: TGTGCCAGCAGTTGGACAGGGCCCAATGAAAAACTGTTTTTT.

The rearrangement uses TRBV19 and TRBJ2-7; tentative D call: TRBD2 (6 bases). Germline V gives CDR1 LNHDA, CDR2 SQIVND (reference sequence). The V end lost 3 bases, the J end lost 6 bases, and 15 bases lay between the germline ends. CDR3 length equals 14 residues. As DNA, the CDR3 is TGTGCCAGTAGTATGGAGGGAGGTGGCAGCGAGCAGTACTTC. Translation gives CASSMEGGGSEQYF.